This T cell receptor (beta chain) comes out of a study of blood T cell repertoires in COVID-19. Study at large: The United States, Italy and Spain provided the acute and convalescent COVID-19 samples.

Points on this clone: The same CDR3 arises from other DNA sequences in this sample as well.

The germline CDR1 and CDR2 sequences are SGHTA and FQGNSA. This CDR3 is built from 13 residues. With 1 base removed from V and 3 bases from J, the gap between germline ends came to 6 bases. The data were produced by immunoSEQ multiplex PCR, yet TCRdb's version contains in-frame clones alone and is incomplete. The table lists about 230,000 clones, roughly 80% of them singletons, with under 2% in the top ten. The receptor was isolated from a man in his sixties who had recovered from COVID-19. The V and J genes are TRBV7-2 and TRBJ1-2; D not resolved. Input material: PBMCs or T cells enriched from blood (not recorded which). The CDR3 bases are TGTGCCAGCAGCTTAGTGGGCGACTATGGCTACACCTTC. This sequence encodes CASSLVGDYGYTF.